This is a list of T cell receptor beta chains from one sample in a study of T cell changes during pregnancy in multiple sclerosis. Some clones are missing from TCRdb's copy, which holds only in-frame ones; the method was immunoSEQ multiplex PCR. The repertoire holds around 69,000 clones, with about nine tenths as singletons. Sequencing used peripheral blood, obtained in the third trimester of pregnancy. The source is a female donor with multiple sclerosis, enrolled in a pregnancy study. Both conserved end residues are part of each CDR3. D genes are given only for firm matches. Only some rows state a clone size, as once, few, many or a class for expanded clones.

CDR3nt: TGTGCCAGTAGTATATCCGGGACAGGGGGGGACTCACTCCACTTT
CDR3aa: CASSISGTGGDSLHF
j_gene: TRBJ1-6
len: 15
v_gene: TRBV19
d_gene: TRBD1
abundance: -

CDR3nt: TGTGCCAGCAGTCTTCTGGACAGGGGGACAAACACCATATATTTT
CDR3aa: CASSLLDRGTNTIYF
j_gene: TRBJ1-3
len: 15
v_gene: TRBV11-2
d_gene: TRBD1
abundance: -

CDR3nt: TGTGCCACCAGCGGCGAAAGAATTAGCGGGGGGACCTGGGAGACCCAGTACTTC
CDR3aa: CATSGERISGGTWETQYF
j_gene: TRBJ2-5
len: 18
v_gene: TRBV15
d_gene: TRBD2
abundance: -

CDR3nt: TGCGCCAGCAGCCAAATAGGGGGTCCTTACACTGAAGCTTTCTTT
CDR3aa: CASSQIGGPYTEAFF
j_gene: TRBJ1-1
len: 15
v_gene: TRBV4-1
d_gene: -
abundance: -

CDR3nt: TGCGCCAGCAGCTCAGCCCCGACAGGGACCTACGAGCAGTACTTC
CDR3aa: CASSSAPTGTYEQYF
j_gene: TRBJ2-7
len: 15
v_gene: TRBV5-1
d_gene: TRBD1
abundance: -

CDR3nt: TGTGCCAGCAGCTCTTGGGACAAGGGATCCTACGAGCAGTACTTC
CDR3aa: CASSSWDKGSYEQYF
j_gene: TRBJ2-7
len: 15
v_gene: TRBV11-2
d_gene: -
abundance: -

CDR3nt: TGTGCCAGTACCGACAGGTCCTACACAGATACGCAGTATTTT
CDR3aa: CASTDRSYTDTQYF
j_gene: TRBJ2-3
len: 14
v_gene: TRBV19
d_gene: -
abundance: once

CDR3nt: TGTGCCAGCAGCTGCCGAGAGACAGGGGATGGAGAGACCCAGTACTTC
CDR3aa: CASSCRETGDGETQYF
j_gene: TRBJ2-5
len: 16
v_gene: TRBV5-6
d_gene: TRBD1
abundance: -

CDR3nt: TGTGCCAGCTCAGCGACAGGGGATAATGAAAAACTGTTTTTT
CDR3aa: CASSATGDNEKLFF
j_gene: TRBJ1-4
len: 14
v_gene: TRBV18
d_gene: TRBD1
abundance: -

CDR3nt: TGTGCCAGTAGTATAGTGGCCAGTAATGGCTACACCTTC
CDR3aa: CASSIVASNGYTF
j_gene: TRBJ1-2
len: 13
v_gene: TRBV19
d_gene: -
abundance: -

CDR3nt: TGTGCCTGGAGTGTACCGGGTGGAAACACCATATATTTT
CDR3aa: CAWSVPGGNTIYF
j_gene: TRBJ1-3
len: 13
v_gene: TRBV30
d_gene: -
abundance: -

CDR3nt: TGTGCCAGCAGTTACTCTATGCAGGGAGGGCGATCACCCCTCCACTTT
CDR3aa: CASSYSMQGGRSPLHF
j_gene: TRBJ1-6
len: 16
v_gene: TRBV6-5
d_gene: -
abundance: -

CDR3nt: TGTGCCAGCAGGAGGACAGGGGGCGACGAGCAGTACTTC
CDR3aa: CASRRTGGDEQYF
j_gene: TRBJ2-7
len: 13
v_gene: TRBV28
d_gene: TRBD1
abundance: -

CDR3nt: TGCGCCAGCAGCTTTGGTGCCAGCTATGGCTACACCTTC
CDR3aa: CASSFGASYGYTF
j_gene: TRBJ1-2
len: 13
v_gene: TRBV5-1
d_gene: -
abundance: few

CDR3nt: TGTGCCAGTAGTTGGGAGGGCCCTAAGACTGAAGCTTTCTTT
CDR3aa: CASSWEGPKTEAFF
j_gene: TRBJ1-1
len: 14
v_gene: TRBV19
d_gene: -
abundance: -

CDR3nt: TGTGCCAGCAGTGATGCGGGGGGAACAGATACGCAGTATTTT
CDR3aa: CASSDAGGTDTQYF
j_gene: TRBJ2-3
len: 14
v_gene: TRBV6-4
d_gene: TRBD2
abundance: -

CDR3nt: TGTGCCAGCAGCTTATCCGGACAGTCCTCGTTTAGCTATGGCTACACCTTC
CDR3aa: CASSLSGQSSFSYGYTF
j_gene: TRBJ1-2
len: 17
v_gene: TRBV7-8
d_gene: -
abundance: -

CDR3nt: TGTGCCAGCATCCAAACTACCGGGGCAGATACGCAGTATTTT
CDR3aa: CASIQTTGADTQYF
j_gene: TRBJ2-3
len: 14
v_gene: TRBV5-5
d_gene: -
abundance: few

CDR3nt: TGCGCCAGCAGCCCGACAGCCTATAATGAAAAACTGTTTTTT
CDR3aa: CASSPTAYNEKLFF
j_gene: TRBJ1-4
len: 14
v_gene: TRBV4-1
d_gene: -
abundance: once

CDR3nt: TGCGCCAGCAGCTCGGGACTACCCCTCACAGATACGCAGTATTTT
CDR3aa: CASSSGLPLTDTQYF
j_gene: TRBJ2-3
len: 15
v_gene: TRBV5-1
d_gene: TRBD2
abundance: once

CDR3nt: TGTGCCAGCAGCTTGGCCGGGTCGCAGGGCCAGTACTTC
CDR3aa: CASSLAGSQGQYF
j_gene: TRBJ2-4
len: 13
v_gene: TRBV5-6
d_gene: -
abundance: -

CDR3nt: TGTGCCAGCAGTGAGCGGACAGATAACACTGAAGCTTTCTTT
CDR3aa: CASSERTDNTEAFF
j_gene: TRBJ1-1
len: 14
v_gene: TRBV2
d_gene: -
abundance: -

CDR3nt: TGTGCCAGCAGTGACCCCTCAGCCAAAAACATTCAGTACTTC
CDR3aa: CASSDPSAKNIQYF
j_gene: TRBJ2-4
len: 14
v_gene: TRBV2
d_gene: -
abundance: -